The present T cell receptor (beta chain) was sequenced within a study of blood T cell repertoires in COVID-19. Study as a whole: There were acute and convalescent COVID-19 samples, and they came from the United States, Italy and Spain. T cells, B-cell-depleted T cells, or PBMCs provided the cDNA or gDNA that served as material.

In the original processing: Counts of nucleated cells, estimated from reference gene primer amplification, were obtained. Sequencing used immunoSEQ multiplex PCR; TCRdb keeps in-frame clones, though not all of them. D and trimming come from the DNA, and the V and J calls and clone size come from that table. The sample has around 120,000 clones, around 91% seen once. Germline loops: CDR1 MGHRA, CDR2 YSYEKL. V gave up 4 bases and J gave up 0 bases, with 10 bases separating them. The length of the CDR3 is 14 residues. V and J are TRBV4-1 and TRBJ2-7; weak D call: TRBD1 (6 bases). The receptor comes from a woman over 75 with acute or convalescent COVID-19. Sequencing used peripheral blood. The chain's CDR3 is CASSPGQSSYEQYF. For the CDR3, the DNA is TGCGCCAGCAGCCCCGGACAGAGCTCCTACGAGCAGTACTTC.